Below, 8 T cell receptor beta chains from the same sample are listed, as sequenced in a study of molecular identifiers for immune sequencing clone quantification. From the PCR reads, TCRdb called clonotypes with MiXCR, one entry per CDR3 protein. The data show around 460,000 distinct CDR3 sequences, with around 23% seen just once and approximately 0.76% held by the top ten. Input material: naive CD8+ T cells from blood, with Jurkat cell RNA spiked in. As for subset: FACS-sorted CD8+CD4-CCR7+CD45RA+ naive T cells. The source of these receptors is a human donor in good health. Some libraries in this study had Jurkat cell RNA spiked in.

In regard to this clonotype: A single base separates this from a much larger clone, so it may be a read error. This rearrangement joins TRBV30 to TRBJ2-2; D is uncertain. V lost 2 bases and J lost 1, with 5 bases in between. In germline, CDR1 is GTSNPN, CDR2 SVGIG (reference sequence). The CDR3 covers 13 residues. The DNA of the CDR3 is TGTGCCTGGAGTTTCCTGAACACCGGGGAGCTGTTTTTT. Translation: CAWSFLNTGELFF. Full variable domain (remainder filled in from reference TRBV30 and TRBJ2-2): SQTIHQWPATLVQPVGSPLSLECTVEGTSNPNLYWYRQAAGRGLQLLFYSVGIGQISSEVPQNLSASRPQDRQFILSSKKLLLSDSGFYLCAWSFLNTGELFFGEGSRLTVL.

This clonotype has a handful of counts. CDR3 amino acids: CAHGSWNTGELFF. The CDR3 coding sequence is TGTGCACACGGGTCGTGGAACACCGGGGAGCTGTTTTTT. The chain is built from TRBV6-6 and TRBJ2-2; no firm D call. The CDR3 has 13 residues. Germline lookup yields CDR1 MNHNY and CDR2 SVGAGI (reference sequence).

This clonotype has at least ten counts. The gene calls are TRBV6-5 and TRBJ2-3, with 9 bases fitting TRBD2. Germline values: CDR1 MNHEY, CDR2 SVGAGI. The ends lost 2 bases at V and 4 bases at J; junction bases unmatched: 1. This CDR3 spans 14 amino acids. CDR3 in amino acids: CASSYERGADTQYF. CDR3 sequence (DNA): TGTGCCAGCAGTTACGAGCGGGGGGCAGATACGCAGTATTTT.

There are a few counts of this clonotype. This sequence joins TRBV19 and TRBJ2-2, with D maybe TRBD2 (5 bases). Germline-derived CDR1 and CDR2 are LNHDA and SQIVND (reference sequence). V was trimmed by 5 bases and J by 1 base, leaving 11 bases between them. This CDR3 region has 15 residues. CDR3 nucleotides: TGTGCCAGTAGTTCCCTAGCTGTGAACACCGGGGAGCTGTTTTTT. Translated, it gives CASSSLAVNTGELFF.

This clonotype was seen at least ten times. The chain employs TRBV29-1 and TRBJ2-7, with 7 bases fitting TRBD1. This CDR3 has 13 amino acids. The J segment lost 4 bases and the V segment lost 6 bases, leaving 9 bases of the junction unmatched. Germline loops: CDR1 SQVTM, CDR2 ANQGSEA. The CDR3 DNA sequence: TGCAGCGTAACCCAACAGGGGCGGTACGAGCAGTACTTC. The encoded protein is CSVTQQGRYEQYF.

V usage is TRBV4-1 and J usage is TRBJ2-7; the D gene is possibly TRBD1 (6 bases). The CDR3 is 16 amino acids. Deletions cut 3 bases from V and 0 bases from J, with 15 bases between. Germline V gives CDR1 MGHRA, CDR2 YSYEKL. The CDR3 loop is CASSHTSSDSSYEQYF. The CDR3, as DNA: TGCGCCAGCAGCCACACCTCCTCGGACAGCTCCTACGAGCAGTACTTC.

This clonotype came up many times. This chain joins TRBV12-5 and TRBJ1-1; D is perhaps TRBD1 (6 bases). V lost 6 bases and J lost 1, with 12 bases in between. This CDR3 contains 14 residues. The germline V gene encodes CDR1 LGHNT and CDR2 FRNRAP. This chain's CDR3 is CASGRTVTNTEAFF. As DNA, the CDR3 is TGTGCTAGTGGACGGACAGTGACGAACACTGAAGCTTTCTTT.

The V gene is TRBV6-6, the J gene TRBJ2-7; D may match TRBD1 or TRBD2 (5 bases each). The CDR3 runs to 14 residues. V gave up 7 bases and J gave up 2 bases, with 15 bases separating them. Germline values: CDR1 MNHNY, CDR2 SVGAGI (reference sequence). DNA of the CDR3: TGTGCCAGCATTGATGGGGGTCTTACCTACGAGCAGTACTTC. Residues: CASIDGGLTYEQYF.